The 29 T cell receptor beta chains reported below all come from one sample, sequenced in a study of T cell repertoires in cytomegalovirus infection. TCRdb called the reads again in MiXCR, with one record for every CDR3 protein. The table records fewer than 300,000 distinct CDR3 sequences, about 26% of them present only once. Specimen: PBMCs. All receptors come from a human donor in good health (CMV status not recorded). Some clones in this sample may be carry-over from other donors' samples.

This clonotype came up a few times. The rearrangement joins TRBV12-3 or TRBV12-4 to TRBJ2-3; tentatively, D is TRBD2 (5 bases). With 8 bases removed from V and 4 bases from J, the gap between germline ends came to 10 bases. The CDR3 is 12 residues long. CDR3 amino acids: CASGLGADTQYF. The CDR3 DNA reads TGTGCCAGCGGCCTGGGAGCAGATACGCAGTATTTT.

This clonotype was seen a few times. The rearrangement joins TRBV2 to TRBJ2-1; 9 positions match TRBD1. The CDR3 loop spans 16 amino acids. V lost 6 bases, J lost 7 bases, and 13 bases stayed unmatched. CDR1 SNHLY and CDR2 FYNNEI come from the germline V gene. CDR3 nucleotides: TGTGCCAGCAGAGTCAACAGGGGGCGCGTTCTAAATGAGCAGTTCTTC. The encoded protein is CASRVNRGRVLNEQFF.

The chain employs TRBV20-1 and TRBJ2-5; D uncertain. V was trimmed by 0 bases and J by 1 base, leaving 9 bases between them. The V gene's germline CDR1 is DFQATT and CDR2 SNEGSKA (reference sequence). The CDR3 loop spans 14 amino acids. CDR3 sequence: CSARDTRTQETQYF. The CDR3 DNA is TGCAGTGCTAGAGATACCCGGACCCAAGAGACCCAGTACTTC.

V gene TRBV29-1 combines with J gene TRBJ2-3, with 7 bases matching TRBD2. The CDR3 is 13 residues long. The V and J ends lost 7 bases and 2 bases, in that order; junction bases with no gene match: 6. The germline gives CDR1 SQVTM, CDR2 ANQGSEA. The DNA for the CDR3 is TGCAGCGCCCAGCGGGGAAACACAGATACGCAGTATTTT. Its protein product is CSAQRGNTDTQYF.

In this sample, this clonotype turned up once. The V gene is TRBV5-4, the J gene TRBJ2-5; weak D call: TRBD1 (5 bases). V shed 3 bases and J shed 8 bases, with 14 bases lying between them. The length of the CDR3 is 13 residues. Germline V CDR1 and CDR2: SGHNT, YYREEE (reference sequence). For the CDR3, the DNA is TGTGCCAGCAGCTCCCCAGGGCCTGAAACCCAGTACTTC. Protein: CASSSPGPETQYF. Filled out from reference TRBV5-4 and TRBJ2-5, the complete variable domain reads ETGVTQSPTHLIKTRGQQVTLRCSSQSGHNTVSWYQQALGQGPQFIFQYYREEENGRGNFPPRFSGLQFPNYSSELNVNALELDDSALYLCASSSPGPETQYFGPGTRLLVL.

This rearrangement joins TRBV30 to TRBJ2-1, with 9 bases lining up with TRBD1. Germline V gene lookup returns CDR1 GTSNPN and CDR2 SVGIG (reference sequence). This CDR3 is built from 16 residues. Trimming cost V 4 bases and J 0 bases; bases outside gene matches: 7. Here the CDR3 reads CAWTTGGSFSYNEQFF. The CDR3, as DNA: TGTGCCTGGACGACAGGGGGTAGCTTCTCCTACAATGAGCAGTTCTTC.

The table lists this clonotype with a few counts. The gene calls are TRBV24-1 and TRBJ1-5, with D possibly being TRBD1 (5 bases). This CDR3 comprises 13 residues. Trimming shortened V by 12 bases and J by 3 bases, and 14 bases separated the two germline ends. The germline V gene has CDR1 KGHDR and CDR2 SFDVKD. The CDR3 is CAAGGGANQPQHF. The CDR3, as DNA: TGTGCCGCCGGGGGAGGGGCCAATCAGCCCCAGCATTTT.

The rearrangement joins TRBV7-2 to TRBJ1-2, with unresolved D. The CDR3 covers 15 residues. Trimming stripped 0 bases from V and 3 bases from J, with 11 bases between. The germline gives CDR1 SGHTA, CDR2 FQGNSA. This CDR3 reads CASSLAHGQDYGYTF. Here the CDR3 DNA reads TGTGCCAGCAGCTTAGCCCATGGCCAGGACTATGGCTACACCTTC.

The gene calls are TRBV29-1 and TRBJ1-2; 12 bases are shared with TRBD1. The CDR3 spans 16 residues. Germline V gene sequence: CDR1 SQVTM, CDR2 ANQGSEA. J was trimmed by 8 bases and V by 5 bases; bases with no gene match: 15. The CDR3 region is CSVPGTGGLPPVGYTF. CDR3 coding DNA: TGCAGCGTTCCCGGGACAGGGGGCCTGCCCCCCGTAGGCTACACCTTC.

This rearrangement joins TRBV11-2 to TRBJ2-5; D remains unclear. The CDR3 has 18 amino acids. V was clipped by 2 bases and J by 2 bases, with 21 bases between them. Germline values: CDR1 SGHAT, CDR2 FQNNGV. The CDR3 is CASSLRHTSSSLQETQYF. CDR3 DNA: TGTGCCAGCAGCTTACGCCACACATCTTCGTCCCTACAAGAGACCCAGTACTTC.

The genes are TRBV29-1 and TRBJ2-1; D gene uncertain. The CDR3 is 11 residues long. Germline V gives CDR1 SQVTM, CDR2 ANQGSEA. The V gene lost 5 bases and the J gene lost 8 bases, with 10 bases spanning the gap. The CDR3 loop is CSVLKWDEQFF. Here the CDR3 DNA reads TGCAGCGTTTTGAAGTGGGATGAGCAGTTCTTC.

This clonotype was seen more than once but under ten times. The rearrangement joins TRBV6-2 or TRBV6-3 to TRBJ1-6; D is perhaps TRBD1 (5 bases). The CDR3 has 15 amino acids. The V and J ends lost 4 bases and 6 bases respectively, with 13 bases between them. Per the germline V gene, CDR1 is MNHEY and CDR2 is SVGEGT. The CDR3 DNA is TGTGCCAGCAGTTCAAAGGGACCGACTAATTCACCCCTCCACTTT. Its translation is CASSSKGPTNSPLHF.

This clonotype was counted only a few times. The chain employs TRBV20-1 and TRBJ1-2; D perhaps matches TRBD1 (5 bases). Germline V gene data show CDR1 as DFQATT and CDR2 as SNEGSKA (reference sequence). V was clipped by 4 bases and J by 2 bases, with 17 bases between them. CDR3 length: 15 amino acids. Written as DNA, the CDR3 is TGCAGTGCTAATGCCCGATCGAAGGGGAACTATGGCTACACCTTC. It translates to CSANARSKGNYGYTF.

The J gene is TRBJ2-5, the V gene TRBV19; 7 positions agree with TRBD1. Germline CDR1 LNHDA, CDR2 SQIVND (reference sequence). The CDR3 extends over 14 amino acids. Trimming removed 2 bases from V and 6 bases from J; junction bases left unmatched: 6. CDR3 region: CASSIQQGSKTQYF. CDR3 nucleotides: TGTGCCAGTAGTATACAACAGGGGAGCAAGACCCAGTACTTC.

This clonotype came up many times. This rearrangement joins TRBV7-2 to TRBJ1-1; a possible D gene is TRBD1 (6 bases). V was trimmed by 4 bases and J by 0 bases, leaving 9 bases between them. The CDR3 runs to 14 residues. Germline lookup yields CDR1 SGHTA and CDR2 FQGNSA. The CDR3 nucleotides are TGTGCCAGCAGCTACGACAGGCTGAACACTGAAGCTTTCTTT. Translated: CASSYDRLNTEAFF.

A few counts support this clonotype. The V call is TRBV7-9, the J call TRBJ2-2; D perhaps matches TRBD2 (6 bases). The CDR3 runs to 14 residues. V lost 6 bases, J lost 3 bases, and 11 bases lay in between. Germline CDR1 and CDR2: SEHNR and FQNEAQ (reference sequence). The CDR3 loop is CASSSGEDTGELFF. The CDR3, as DNA: TGTGCCAGCAGTTCCGGGGAGGACACCGGGGAGCTGTTTTTT.

The rearrangement uses TRBV7-2 and TRBJ1-1, with D possibly TRBD1 on 6 matching bases. CDR3 length equals 14 residues. Germline V gene sequence: CDR1 SGHTA, CDR2 FQGNSA. V shed 4 bases and J shed 4 bases, with 13 bases lying between them. The CDR3, as DNA: TGTGCCAGCAGCTCACAGGGACCCCCCACTGAAGCTTTCTTT. Translation: CASSSQGPPTEAFF.

The chain uses TRBV18 and TRBJ1-5; D is possibly TRBD1 (5 bases). Germline V gene sequence: CDR1 KGHSH, CDR2 LQKENI. V was clipped by 2 bases and J by 5 bases, with 10 bases between them. The CDR3 is 14 residues long. The CDR3 DNA sequence: TGTGCCAGCTCACCAACTCTGGGGGATCAGCCCCAGCATTTT. Its translation is CASSPTLGDQPQHF.

The CDR3 loop is CSADGTGGTETQYF. The DNA of the CDR3 is TGCAGTGCAGACGGGACAGGGGGCACGGAGACCCAGTACTTC. V is TRBV20-1 and J is TRBJ2-5, with 12 bases fitting TRBD1. V dropped 6 bases and J dropped 5; count of bases not matched to a gene: 7. The CDR3 sequence is 14 residues long. Germline values: CDR1 DFQATT, CDR2 SNEGSKA (reference sequence).

This rearrangement joins TRBV4-3 to TRBJ2-1, with 9 positions matching TRBD2. The junction had 6 bases not matched to a gene; V was cut back by 5 bases and J by 1 base. The CDR3 totals 16 residues. Germline V CDR1 and CDR2: LGHNA, YSLEER. CDR3 in amino acids: CASSASGAISYNEQFF. CDR3 nucleotide sequence: TGCGCCAGCAGCGCTAGCGGGGCCATTTCCTACAATGAGCAGTTCTTC.

The gene calls are TRBV11-2 and TRBJ2-3, with 11 bases aligning to TRBD2. CDR3 length: 16 residues. Germline assignment: CDR1 SGHAT and CDR2 FQNNGV. The J segment lost 6 bases and the V segment lost 3 bases, leaving 8 bases of the junction unmatched. The CDR3 nucleotides are TGTGCCAGCAGCTTCCCGACTAGCGGGGTGAGGGATACGCAGTATTTT. Its translation is CASSFPTSGVRDTQYF. Complete variable domain (other parts from reference TRBV11-2 and TRBJ2-3): EAGVAQSPRYKIIEKRQSVAFWCNPISGHATLYWYQQILGQGPKLLIQFQNNGVVDDSQLPKDRFSAERLKGVDSTLKIQPAKLEDSAVYLCASSFPTSGVRDTQYFGPGTRLTVL.

This chain connects TRBV6-5 to TRBJ2-7, with 9 bases identical to TRBD2. The length of the CDR3 is 15 residues. Germline loops: CDR1 MNHEY, CDR2 SVGAGI. After removal of 2 bases from V and 3 bases from J, the junction contained 5 bases not matched to a gene. The CDR3 is CASSYEAGGLYEQYF. Here the CDR3 DNA reads TGTGCCAGCAGTTACGAGGCGGGAGGGCTCTACGAGCAGTACTTC.

The chain couples TRBV5-6 to TRBJ2-5, with 11 bases aligning to TRBD2. The CDR3 has 18 amino acids. Looked up from germline, CDR1 is SGHDT and CDR2 is YYEEEE. V dropped 0 bases and J dropped 4; count of bases not matched to a gene: 11. In nucleotides, the CDR3 is TGTGCCAGCAGCTTGGTCCTAGCGGGAGGTTTGTGGACAGAGACCCAGTACTTC. It is translated as CASSLVLAGGLWTETQYF.

In this sample, this clonotype turned up a few times. The chain uses TRBV5-5 and TRBJ2-7, with TRBD1 identical over 10 bases. V was clipped by 4 bases and J by 5 bases; unmatched bases: 6. This CDR3 contains 14 residues. Looked up from germline, CDR1 is SGHKS and CDR2 is YYEKEE (reference sequence). The CDR3: CASSRWTGGNEQYF. The CDR3 DNA reads TGTGCCAGCAGCCGCTGGACAGGGGGGAACGAGCAGTACTTC.

The V and J genes are TRBV29-1 and TRBJ1-2, with 7 bases matching TRBD1. Trimming cost V 8 bases and J 6 bases; bases outside gene matches: 6. Per germline, CDR1 SQVTM and CDR2 ANQGSEA. The CDR3 totals 11 residues. CDR3 nucleotides: TGCAGCCTGACAGGGACAAATGGCTACACCTTC. Protein: CSLTGTNGYTF.

This clonotype has ten or more counts. This rearrangement joins TRBV7-2 to TRBJ1-1; no clear D. With 1 base removed from V and 1 base from J, the gap between germline ends came to 4 bases. From germline, CDR1 is SGHTA and CDR2 FQGNSA. The CDR3 has 13 amino acids. This chain's CDR3 is CASSLDRNTEAFF. The CDR3 coding sequence is TGTGCCAGCAGCTTAGACAGGAACACTGAAGCTTTCTTT.

The chain combines TRBV29-1 with TRBJ1-1; perhaps TRBD1 as D (5 bases). Germline-derived CDR1 and CDR2 are SQVTM and ANQGSEA. Trimming took 3 bases from V and 3 from J, leaving 17 bases between them. The CDR3 has 15 amino acids. The CDR3 sequence: CSVERQPNLDTEAFF. CDR3 sequence (DNA): TGCAGCGTTGAGCGACAGCCTAACTTGGACACTGAAGCTTTCTTT.

This clonotype was recorded at least ten times. V gene TRBV6-6 combines with J gene TRBJ2-1; no firm D call. Germline CDR1 is MNHNY and CDR2 is SVGAGI (reference sequence). Trimming shortened V by 5 bases and J by 6 bases, and 5 bases separated the two germline ends. The CDR3 totals 11 residues. The CDR3 DNA reads as TGTGCCAGCAGTAGAGGCAATGAGCAGTTCTTC. Translating it yields CASSRGNEQFF.

As concerns this clonotype: Given a much more abundant clone one base away, this may be a read error. This chain uses TRBV11-2 with TRBJ2-1; 7 bases agree with TRBD2. CDR1 is SGHAT and CDR2 is FQNNGV in the germline V gene. This CDR3 comprises 13 residues. The CDR3 coding sequence is TGTGCCAGCAGCTTAGGGCGGGAGAATGAGCAGATCTTC. It is translated as CASSLGRENEQIF.